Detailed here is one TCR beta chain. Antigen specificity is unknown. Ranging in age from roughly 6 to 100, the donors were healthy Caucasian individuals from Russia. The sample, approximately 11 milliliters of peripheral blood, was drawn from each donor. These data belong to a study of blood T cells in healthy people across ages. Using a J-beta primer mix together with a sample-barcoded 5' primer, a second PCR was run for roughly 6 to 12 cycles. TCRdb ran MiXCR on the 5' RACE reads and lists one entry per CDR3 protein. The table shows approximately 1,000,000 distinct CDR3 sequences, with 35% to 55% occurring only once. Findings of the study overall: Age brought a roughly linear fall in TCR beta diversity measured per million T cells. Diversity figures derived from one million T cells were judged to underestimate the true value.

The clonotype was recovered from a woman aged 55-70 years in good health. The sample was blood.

CDR3 region: CSARVGGGLAATYEQYF. CDR3 sequence (DNA): TGCAGTGCTAGAGTGGGGGGCGGACTAGCGGCCACCTACGAGCAGTACTTC. The gene calls are TRBV20-1 and TRBJ2-7, with 10 bases aligning to TRBD2. The CDR3 contains 17 residues. Germline-derived CDR1 and CDR2 are DFQATT and SNEGSKA (reference sequence). Germline trimming cut 1 base from V and 2 bases from J; bases unmatched to any gene: 11.